This is a list of T cell receptor beta chains from one sample in a study of T cells in Graves' hyperthyroidism and ophthalmopathy. TCRdb reanalysed the multiplex PCR reads using MiXCR and keeps one entry per CDR3 protein. The sample has 200,000 to 250,000 distinct CDR3 sequences; roughly 17% are singletons. Specimen: blood. The receptors here all came from a young woman with Graves' ophthalmopathy. Both conserved end residues are part of each CDR3. A D gene is named only where the DNA matches it firmly. Part of the rows lack a size; the others show once, few, many or a class for expanded clones.

TRBJ2-2	.	TRBV19	.	TGTGCCAGTCGGAGGGGTTCGAACACCGGGGAGCTGTTTTTT	CASRRGSNTGELFF
TRBJ2-1	TRBD2	TRBV29-1	few	TGCAGCGTCTGTTTGATCGGGACTAGCGGGAGGTCCTCCTCTTCCTACAATGAGCAGTTCTTC	CSVCLIGTSGRSSSSYNEQFF
TRBJ1-4	.	TRBV18	many	TGTGCCAGCTCGGAGTCGGGGCTTAACAATGAAAAACTGTTTTTT	CASSESGLNNEKLFF
TRBJ1-2	TRBD1	TRBV5-6	few	TGTGCCAGCAGCTTGGTGGGACAGGGAAATGGCTACACCTTC	CASSLVGQGNGYTF
TRBJ2-1	.	TRBV30	.	TGTGCCTGGAGGGCGGGGAACTCCTACAATGAGCAGTTCTTC	CAWRAGNSYNEQFF
TRBJ2-7	TRBD1	TRBV29-1	.	TGCAGCGTCTCCTACCCCGGGACAGGGGGCGCGTACGAGCAGTACTTC	CSVSYPGTGGAYEQYF
TRBJ2-3	.	TRBV13	many	TGTGCCAGCAGCTTAGGGGAAAGCACAGATACGCAGTATTTT	CASSLGESTDTQYF
TRBJ2-2	TRBD2	TRBV2	many	TGTGCCAGCAGCGGGACTAGCGGGGGTACCGGGGAGCTGTTTTTT	CASSGTSGGTGELFF
TRBJ2-7	TRBD2	TRBV27	many	TGTGCCAGTGAGGGGTTTGGGACTAGCGGGACAGGGTACGAGCAGTACTTC	CASEGFGTSGTGYEQYF
TRBJ2-2	TRBD2	TRBV2	many	TGTGCCAGCAGTGATCTAGGGCGGGAGGGCCGATTCGGGGAGCTGTTTTTT	CASSDLGREGRFGELFF
TRBJ2-7	.	TRBV27	many	TGTGCCAGCAGTTTCGAGGGTCACTACGAGCAGTACTTC	CASSFEGHYEQYF
TRBJ2-7	TRBD2	TRBV27	.	TGTGCCAGCAACCGACGGGAGGGCCACTACGAGCAGTACTTC	CASNRREGHYEQYF
TRBJ2-3	.	TRBV5-1	many	TGCGCCAGCAGCTTGGCCCTTAGCACAGATACGCAGTATTTT	CASSLALSTDTQYF
TRBJ2-1	.	TRBV19	.	TGTGCCAGTAGTAGGGCGGGAAGGGGGAATGAGCAGTTCTTC	CASSRAGRGNEQFF
TRBJ2-6	TRBD2	TRBV27	many	TGTGCCAGCAGTTTATTCAGCGGGGGGGCTGGGGCCAACGTCCTGACTTTC	CASSLFSGGAGANVLTF
TRBJ2-5	TRBD1	TRBV7-7	many	TGTGCTAGCAGCTCGGGACAGGGGGCGGAGACCCAGTACTTC	CASSSGQGAETQYF
TRBJ1-6	.	TRBV6-1	.	TGTGCCAGCAACCAAAACGGAGACTATAATTCACCCCTCCACTTT	CASNQNGDYNSPLHF
TRBJ2-3	.	TRBV7-3	many	TGTGCCAGCAGCTTAGGATGGGGGGGCACAGATACGCAGTATTTT	CASSLGWGGTDTQYF
TRBJ2-7	.	TRBV24-1	many	TGTGCCACCAGCCCCAGTAGTGACGAGCAGTACTTC	CATSPSSDEQYF
TRBJ2-3	.	TRBV14	many	TGTGCCAGCAGCCAATATCATGGGCTTCGCCAAACTACAGATACGCAGTATTTT	CASSQYHGLRQTTDTQYF
TRBJ2-1	TRBD2	TRBV27	many	TGTGCCAGCAGCCTAGCGGGAGGAACCTACAATGAGCAGTTCTTC	CASSLAGGTYNEQFF
TRBJ1-3	.	TRBV30	many	TGTGCCTGGAGTGTACTTCGAGGAGGTGGAAACACCATATATTTT	CAWSVLRGGGNTIYF
TRBJ2-5	TRBD1	TRBV19	few	TGTGCCAGTAGCCCGGACAGGGTCCAAGAGACCCAGTACTTC	CASSPDRVQETQYF
TRBJ1-1	.	TRBV7-8	many	TGTGCCAGCAGCTTATTCGGCGAGTCAAGCACTGAAGCTTTCTTT	CASSLFGESSTEAFF
TRBJ1-4	.	TRBV2	many	TGTGCCAGCAGTGTATCTCGCCAGGCTAATGAAAAACTGTTTTTT	CASSVSRQANEKLFF
TRBJ2-1	.	TRBV9	few	TGTGCCAGCAGCGTAGGCGGGCAGAACTCCTACAATGAGCAGTTCTTC	CASSVGGQNSYNEQFF
TRBJ2-7	.	TRBV11-2	.	TGTGCCAGCAGCGTCAACTTGGCGTGGTGCGAGCAGTACTTC	CASSVNLAWCEQYF
TRBJ2-3	TRBD2	TRBV20-1	many	TGCAGTGCTAGGTCGGCGTCGGGAGGACTCACAGATACGCAGTATTTT	CSARSASGGLTDTQYF
TRBJ2-2	.	TRBV7-8	.	TGTGCCAGCAGCTTAGGGCGAAATACGGAGCGGCTGTTTTTT	CASSLGRNTERLFF
TRBJ1-2	.	TRBV5-8	many	TGTGCCAGCAGCTTGGCCGGAGGTCTCGACTATGGCTACACCTTC	CASSLAGGLDYGYTF
TRBJ1-3	.	TRBV3-1	many	TGTGCCAGCAGCCCACCAAGGGCGGGAAACACCATATATTTT	CASSPPRAGNTIYF
TRBJ2-2	TRBD1	TRBV28	many	TGTGCCAGCGGATCCGGGACAGGGGGCCCCGGGGAGCTGTTTTTT	CASGSGTGGPGELFF
TRBJ2-5	.	TRBV7-7	many	TGTGCTAGCAGCTTAGCCTACAGGGATGGAGAGACCCAGTACTTC	CASSLAYRDGETQYF
TRBJ1-2	.	TRBV5-1	few	TGCGCCAGCAGCTTGACGGTTGGGTTGTCTGGCTACACCTTC	CASSLTVGLSGYTF
TRBJ1-2	.	TRBV6-1	many	TGTGCCAGCAGTTACCGGCAAGGTCATGGCTACACCTTC	CASSYRQGHGYTF
TRBJ2-5	.	TRBV12-3/TRBV12-4	many	TGTGCCAGCAGTTTACGGGGCGAAGAGACCCAGTACTTC	CASSLRGEETQYF
TRBJ1-2	.	TRBV28	many	TGTGCCAGCGACAGGACAGACCACTATGGCTACACCTTC	CASDRTDHYGYTF
TRBJ2-7	.	TRBV4-1	many	TGCGCCAGCAGCCACCCTACCCAGGGCTCCTACGAGCAGTACTTC	CASSHPTQGSYEQYF
TRBJ2-1	.	TRBV19	.	TGTGCCAGTAGTATTGGGATAAGCTCCTACAATGAGCAGTTCTTC	CASSIGISSYNEQFF
TRBJ2-7	TRBD2	TRBV30	many	TGTGCCTGGGGCCTAGCGGGTACCTACGAGCAGTACTTC	CAWGLAGTYEQYF
TRBJ2-5	TRBD2	TRBV20-1	many	TGCAGTGCTCCCGACACTAGCGGGAGTTTCGAGACCCAGTACTTC	CSAPDTSGSFETQYF
TRBJ2-3	TRBD2	TRBV12-3/TRBV12-4	many	TGTGCCAGCCGATCATACCGGGGGGGCGTTGATACGCAGTATTTT	CASRSYRGGVDTQYF